Below are 21 T cell receptor beta chains sequenced from a single sample in a study of T cell changes during pregnancy in multiple sclerosis. Here immunoSEQ multiplex PCR was the method, and the copy in TCRdb shows in-frame clones only, minus some. Of approximately 40,000 clones in the sample, roughly 96% were seen once. Source: peripheral blood, taken in the second trimester of pregnancy. The receptors here all came from a female donor with multiple sclerosis, enrolled in a pregnancy study.

The chain combines TRBV27 with TRBJ2-7, with D perhaps TRBD2 (6 bases). Trimming stripped 2 bases from V and 3 bases from J, with 20 bases between. The CDR3 has 17 amino acids. CDR1 is MNHEY, CDR2 SMNVEV, per germline (reference sequence). The CDR3 loop is CASSLTPRPSAVYEQYF. The CDR3 DNA reads TGTGCCAGCAGTTTAACCCCGAGGCCTAGCGCCGTCTACGAGCAGTACTTC.

This chain uses TRBV7-6 with TRBJ1-5; the D is unclear. The length of the CDR3 is 15 residues. V dropped 2 bases and J dropped 9 bases, with 17 bases sitting between them. The germline V gene has CDR1 SGHVS and CDR2 FNYEAQ. Written as DNA, the CDR3 is TGTGCCAGCAGCTTATCGACGGGGTCGGGCGGGCCCCAGCATTTT. Its protein is CASSLSTGSGGPQHF.

This chain's CDR3 is CASSAGQPNTEAFF. In DNA, the CDR3 is TGTGCCAGCAGCGCGGGACAGCCGAACACTGAAGCTTTCTTT. The chain uses TRBV7-2 and TRBJ1-1; 7 bases line up with TRBD1. In germline, CDR1 is SGHTA, CDR2 FQGNSA. The CDR3 has 14 amino acids. With 5 bases clipped from V and 1 base from J, the junction kept 4 bases outside the gene matches. Based on the CDR3 plus reference TRBV7-2 and TRBJ1-1, the full variable domain is GAGVSQSPSNKVTEKGKDVELRCDPISGHTALYWYRQSLGQGLEFLIYFQGNSAPDKSGLPSDRFSAERTGGSVSTLTIQRTQQEDSAVYLCASSAGQPNTEAFFGQGTRLTVV.

V gene TRBV5-1 combines with J gene TRBJ1-2; 8 bases are a match to TRBD1. Looked up from germline, CDR1 is SGHRS and CDR2 is YFSETQ. The CDR3 totals 14 residues. V lost 4 bases, J lost 7 bases, and 9 bases stayed unmatched. CDR3 loop: CASSPGKDRVGYTF. CDR3 in DNA: TGCGCCAGCAGCCCCGGAAAGGACAGGGTTGGCTACACCTTC.

The chain links TRBV6-6 to TRBJ2-5; 7 bases are a match to TRBD1. The length of the CDR3 is 15 residues. CDR1 and CDR2 from the germline V gene are MNHNY and SVGAGI (reference sequence). The V and J ends lost 5 bases and 4 bases, in that order; junction bases with no gene match: 10. CDR3 residues: CASSPRQGAGETQYF. CDR3 coding DNA: TGTGCCAGCAGTCCTCGACAGGGTGCGGGAGAGACCCAGTACTTC.

This clone was detected only once. The chain has TRBV19 and TRBJ2-2, with 10 positions matching TRBD2. The CDR3 length is 17 residues. Germline-derived CDR1 and CDR2 are LNHDA and SQIVND (reference sequence). V lost 7 bases and J lost 1; bases outside the gene matches: 9. The CDR3 DNA reads as TGTGCCAGTAATACTATACGGACTAGCGGGAACACCGGGGAGCTGTTTTTT. It translates to CASNTIRTSGNTGELFF.

The chain couples TRBV7-2 to TRBJ2-3; possibly TRBD2 for D (6 bases). Trimming removed 5 bases at V and 2 bases at J, with 14 bases between. The CDR3 has 15 residues. CDR1 and CDR2 (germline): SGHTA, FQGNSA. The chain's CDR3 is CASSPRDWNTDTQYF. CDR3 in DNA: TGTGCCAGCAGCCCAAGGGACTGGAACACAGATACGCAGTATTTT. Full variable domain (remainder filled in from reference TRBV7-2 and TRBJ2-3): GAGVSQSPSNKVTEKGKDVELRCDPISGHTALYWYRQSLGQGLEFLIYFQGNSAPDKSGLPSDRFSAERTGGSVSTLTIQRTQQEDSAVYLCASSPRDWNTDTQYFGPGTRLTVL.

The chain recombines TRBV10-1 with TRBJ1-1; no clear D. V was cut by 0 bases and J by 1 base, with 9 bases left in between. Germline V gene lookup returns CDR1 WNHNN and CDR2 SYGVQD (reference sequence). There are 15 residues in the CDR3. DNA for the CDR3: TGCGCCAGCAGTGAGTCGAAACAGAGGAACACTGAAGCTTTCTTT. Translated: CASSESKQRNTEAFF.

The gene calls are TRBV19 and TRBJ2-2; 8 bases align to TRBD1. The germline CDR1 and CDR2 sequences are LNHDA and SQIVND (reference sequence). After removal of 8 bases from V and 2 bases from J, the junction contained 7 bases not matched to a gene. The CDR3 loop spans 15 amino acids. CDR3 protein: CASYKQGGNTGELFF. The CDR3 nucleotides read TGTGCCAGTTATAAACAGGGGGGCAACACCGGGGAGCTGTTTTTT.

The J gene is TRBJ2-3, the V gene TRBV6-6, with D possibly being TRBD1 (6 bases). This CDR3 spans 14 amino acids. The germline CDR1 and CDR2 sequences are MNHNY and SVGAGI (reference sequence). The V gene lost 7 bases and the J gene lost 1 base, with 12 bases spanning the gap. The CDR3 coding sequence is TGTGCCAGCACTGAAAGGACAGGCACAGATACGCAGTATTTT. Its protein product is CASTERTGTDTQYF.

This sequence joins TRBV5-1 and TRBJ1-3; D ambiguous. The V gene lost 4 bases and the J gene lost 7 bases, with 12 bases spanning the gap. CDR1 and CDR2 from the germline V gene are SGHRS and YFSETQ. This CDR3 has 13 residues. In nucleotides, the CDR3 is TGCGCCAGCAGCACCTTTCGGGGTAACACCATATATTTT. It is translated as CASSTFRGNTIYF.

This chain connects TRBV29-1 to TRBJ2-7, with D possibly being TRBD1 (6 bases). The CDR3 consists of 11 residues. Trimming pared 5 bases from V and 1 base from J, leaving 6 bases between. Germline CDR1 SQVTM, CDR2 ANQGSEA. The CDR3 nucleotides are TGCAGCGTTACAGGGTCCTACGAGCAGTACTTC. Translated: CSVTGSYEQYF.

V is TRBV5-1 and J is TRBJ2-5; 9 bases agree with TRBD2. Germline-derived CDR1 and CDR2 are SGHRS and YFSETQ. The V gene end was trimmed by 0 bases and the J gene end by 3 bases; junction bases not matched to a gene: 3. The CDR3 spans 15 residues. CDR3 in amino acids: CASSLEGTSKETQYF. CDR3 in DNA: TGCGCCAGCAGCTTGGAAGGGACTAGCAAAGAGACCCAGTACTTC.

The chain carries TRBV19 and TRBJ1-2; the D is unclear. Germline CDR1 LNHDA, CDR2 SQIVND (reference sequence). This CDR3 comprises 13 residues. The V gene lost 3 bases and the J gene lost 2 bases, with 7 bases spanning the gap. The CDR3 loop is CASSIIQNYGYTF. The DNA of the CDR3 is TGTGCCAGTAGTATCATCCAGAACTATGGCTACACCTTC.

V gene TRBV14 combines with J gene TRBJ2-5; TRBD1 is a possible D gene (5 bases). Deletions cut 4 bases from V and 5 bases from J, with 11 bases between. The CDR3 runs 13 residues. Germline CDR1 reads SGHDN; CDR2 reads FVKESK. CDR3 loop: CASSPRGWETQYF. Here the CDR3 DNA reads TGTGCCAGCAGCCCAAGGGGCTGGGAGACCCAGTACTTC.

The chain has TRBV15 and TRBJ2-2; the match to TRBD2 covers 8 bases. The CDR3 covers 17 residues. Germline CDR1 and CDR2: LNHNV and YYDKDF (reference sequence). V dropped 0 bases and J dropped 6; count of bases not matched to a gene: 9. The chain's CDR3 is CATSRDLRDGGAGELFF. CDR3 nucleotide sequence: TGTGCCACCAGCAGAGATCTCAGAGACGGGGGGGCCGGGGAGCTGTTTTTT.

The chain recombines TRBV2 with TRBJ1-1; 9 bases align to TRBD1. Trimming took 7 bases from V and 3 from J; bases not matched to a gene: 3. CDR1 is SNHLY and CDR2 is FYNNEI in the germline V gene. CDR3 length equals 13 residues. CDR3 DNA: TGTGCCAGCAACCGGGACAGGGACACTGAAGCTTTCTTT. This encodes CASNRDRDTEAFF. Variable domain in full (rest from reference TRBV2 and TRBJ1-1): EPEVTQTPSHQVTQMGQEVILRCVPISNHLYFYWYRQILGQKVEFLVSFYNNEISEKSEIFDDQFSVERPDGSNFTLKIRSTKLEDSAMYFCASNRDRDTEAFFGQGTRLTVV.

The chain has TRBV6-5 and TRBJ2-5; TRBD2 is a possible D gene (7 bases). The CDR3 is 14 residues long. CDR1 MNHEY and CDR2 SVGAGI come from the germline V gene. The V end lost 8 bases, the J end lost 2 bases, and 15 bases lay between the germline ends. The CDR3 sequence: CASQRGGRQETQYF. Here the CDR3 DNA reads TGTGCCAGCCAAAGGGGGGGGCGGCAAGAGACCCAGTACTTC.

The gene calls are TRBV4-1 and TRBJ2-2; D gene uncertain. V was shortened by 0 bases and J by 4 bases, with 3 bases between the two germline ends. Germline V gene sequence: CDR1 MGHRA, CDR2 YSYEKL. The CDR3 consists of 13 residues. The DNA for the CDR3 is TGCGCCAGCAGCCAAGATATCACCGGGGAGCTGTTTTTT. It specifies CASSQDITGELFF.

This sequence joins TRBV7-9 and TRBJ1-2, with TRBD1 matching over 7 bases. CDR1 and CDR2 (germline): SEHNR, FQNEAQ (reference sequence). The CDR3 is made up of 14 amino acids. With 5 bases clipped from V and 3 bases from J, the junction kept 6 bases outside the gene matches. The DNA for the CDR3 is TGTGCCAGCAGCCCTCCACAGGGGTACTATGGCTACACCTTC. Its protein is CASSPPQGYYGYTF.

The chain has TRBV27 and TRBJ2-7; possible D gene TRBD2, 6 bases. CDR1 is MNHEY, CDR2 SMNVEV, per germline (reference sequence). With 3 bases removed from V and 1 base from J, the gap between germline ends came to 7 bases. The CDR3 totals 13 residues. The CDR3 sequence: CASSFRGSYEQYF. CDR3 DNA: TGTGCCAGCAGTTTCCGGGGGTCCTACGAGCAGTACTTC.